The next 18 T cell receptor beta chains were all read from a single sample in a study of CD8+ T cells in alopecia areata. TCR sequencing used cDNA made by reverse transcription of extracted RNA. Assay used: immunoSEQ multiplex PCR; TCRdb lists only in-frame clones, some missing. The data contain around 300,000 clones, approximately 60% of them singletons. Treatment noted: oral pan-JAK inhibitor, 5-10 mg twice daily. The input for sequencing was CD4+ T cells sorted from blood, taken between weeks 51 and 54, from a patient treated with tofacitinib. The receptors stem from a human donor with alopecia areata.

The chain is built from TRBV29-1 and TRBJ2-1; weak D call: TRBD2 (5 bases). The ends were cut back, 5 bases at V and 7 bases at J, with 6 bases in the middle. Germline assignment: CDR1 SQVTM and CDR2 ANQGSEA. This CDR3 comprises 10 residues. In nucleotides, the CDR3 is TGCAGCGTTTGGGAGAATGAGCAGTTCTTC. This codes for CSVWENEQFF.

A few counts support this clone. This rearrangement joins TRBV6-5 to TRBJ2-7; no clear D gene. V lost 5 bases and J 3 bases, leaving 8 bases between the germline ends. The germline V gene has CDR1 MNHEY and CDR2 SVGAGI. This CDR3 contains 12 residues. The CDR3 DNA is TGTGCCAGCAGTAGACACAGCTACGAGCAGTACTTC. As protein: CASSRHSYEQYF.

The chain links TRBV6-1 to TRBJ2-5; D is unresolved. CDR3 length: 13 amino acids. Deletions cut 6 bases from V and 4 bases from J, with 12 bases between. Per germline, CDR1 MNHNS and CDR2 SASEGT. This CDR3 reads CASSRTGLETQYF. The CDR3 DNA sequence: TGTGCCAGCAGCAGAACGGGTCTAGAGACCCAGTACTTC.

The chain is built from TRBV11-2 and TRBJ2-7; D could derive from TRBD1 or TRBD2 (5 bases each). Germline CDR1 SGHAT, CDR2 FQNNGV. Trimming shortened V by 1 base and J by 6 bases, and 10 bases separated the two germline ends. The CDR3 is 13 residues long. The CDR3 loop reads CASSLAGTLEQYF. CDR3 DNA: TGTGCCAGCAGCTTAGCAGGGACCCTCGAGCAGTACTTC. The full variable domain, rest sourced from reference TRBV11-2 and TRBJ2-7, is EAGVAQSPRYKIIEKRQSVAFWCNPISGHATLYWYQQILGQGPKLLIQFQNNGVVDDSQLPKDRFSAERLKGVDSTLKIQPAKLEDSAVYLCASSLAGTLEQYFGPGTRLTVT.

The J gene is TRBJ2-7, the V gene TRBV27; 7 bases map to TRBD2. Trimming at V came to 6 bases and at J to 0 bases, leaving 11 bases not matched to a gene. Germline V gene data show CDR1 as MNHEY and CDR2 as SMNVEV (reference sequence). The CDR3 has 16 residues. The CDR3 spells CASSPRYSGSSYEQYF. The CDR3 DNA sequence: TGTGCCAGCAGCCCCCGTTATAGCGGGTCCTCCTACGAGCAGTACTTC.

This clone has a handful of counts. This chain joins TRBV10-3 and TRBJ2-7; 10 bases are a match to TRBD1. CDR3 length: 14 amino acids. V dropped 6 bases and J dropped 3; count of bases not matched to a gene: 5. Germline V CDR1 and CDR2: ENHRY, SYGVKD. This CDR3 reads CAISPGQGNYEQYF. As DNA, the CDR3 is TGTGCCATCAGCCCGGGACAGGGGAACTACGAGCAGTACTTC.

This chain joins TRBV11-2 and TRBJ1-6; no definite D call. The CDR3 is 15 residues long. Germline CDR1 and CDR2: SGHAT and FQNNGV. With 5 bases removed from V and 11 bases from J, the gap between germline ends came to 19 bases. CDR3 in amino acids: CASSREPVVIAPLHF. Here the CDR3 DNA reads TGTGCCAGCAGCCGAGAGCCGGTGGTAATTGCACCCCTCCACTTT.

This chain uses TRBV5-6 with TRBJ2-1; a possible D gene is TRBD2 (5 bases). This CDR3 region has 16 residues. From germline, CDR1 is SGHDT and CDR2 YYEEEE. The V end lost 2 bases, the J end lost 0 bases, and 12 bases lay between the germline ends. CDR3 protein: CASSFDPRDSYNEQFF. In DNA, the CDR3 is TGTGCCAGCAGCTTCGATCCACGGGACTCCTACAATGAGCAGTTCTTC.

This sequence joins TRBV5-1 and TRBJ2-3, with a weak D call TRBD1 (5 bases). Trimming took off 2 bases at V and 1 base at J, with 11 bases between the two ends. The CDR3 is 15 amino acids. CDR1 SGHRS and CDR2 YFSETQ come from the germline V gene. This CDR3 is CASSFSDSRTDTQYF. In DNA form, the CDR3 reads TGCGCCAGCAGCTTTTCAGACAGTCGCACAGATACGCAGTATTTT.

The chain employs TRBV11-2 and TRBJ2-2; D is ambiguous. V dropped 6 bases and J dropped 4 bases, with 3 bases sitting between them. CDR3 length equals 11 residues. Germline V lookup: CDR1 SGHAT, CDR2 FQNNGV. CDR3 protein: CASSSTGELFF. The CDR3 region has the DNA TGTGCCAGCAGTTCCACCGGGGAGCTGTTTTTT. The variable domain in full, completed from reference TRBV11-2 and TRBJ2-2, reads EAGVAQSPRYKIIEKRQSVAFWCNPISGHATLYWYQQILGQGPKLLIQFQNNGVVDDSQLPKDRFSAERLKGVDSTLKIQPAKLEDSAVYLCASSSTGELFFGEGSRLTVL.

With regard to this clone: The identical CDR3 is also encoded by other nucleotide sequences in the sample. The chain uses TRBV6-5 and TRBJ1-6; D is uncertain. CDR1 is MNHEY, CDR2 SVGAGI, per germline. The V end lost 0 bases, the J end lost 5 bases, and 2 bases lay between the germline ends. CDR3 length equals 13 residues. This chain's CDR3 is CASSYSNNSPLHF. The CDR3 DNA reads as TGTGCCAGCAGTTACTCTAATAATTCACCCCTCCACTTT.

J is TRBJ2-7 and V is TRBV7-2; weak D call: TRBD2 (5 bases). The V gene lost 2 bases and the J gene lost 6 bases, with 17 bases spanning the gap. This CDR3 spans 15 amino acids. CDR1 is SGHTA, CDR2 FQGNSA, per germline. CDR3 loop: CASSLLFYEGSEQYF. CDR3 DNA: TGTGCCAGCAGCTTACTCTTTTATGAGGGTTCCGAGCAGTACTTC.

CDR3 region: CSASGTGSPLSYNEQFF. The CDR3 nucleotides read TGCAGCGCATCCGGGACAGGGTCCCCCCTCTCCTACAATGAGCAGTTCTTC. The chain links TRBV29-1 to TRBJ2-1, with TRBD1 matching over 9 bases. Germline loops: CDR1 SQVTM, CDR2 ANQGSEA. V lost 7 bases to trimming and J lost 0 bases; unmatched junction nucleotides: 13. This CDR3 is 17 amino acids long.

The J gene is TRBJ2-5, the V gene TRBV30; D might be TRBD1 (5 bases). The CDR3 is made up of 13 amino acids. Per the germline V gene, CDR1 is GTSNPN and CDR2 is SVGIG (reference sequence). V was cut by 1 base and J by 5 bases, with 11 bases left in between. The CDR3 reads CAWSADRQETQYF. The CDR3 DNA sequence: TGTGCCTGGAGTGCTGACAGACAGGAGACCCAGTACTTC.

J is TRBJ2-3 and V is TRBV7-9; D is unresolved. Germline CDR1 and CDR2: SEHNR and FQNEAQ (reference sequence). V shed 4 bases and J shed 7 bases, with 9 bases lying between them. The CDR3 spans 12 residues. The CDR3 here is CASSSYLNTQYF. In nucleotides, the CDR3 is TGTGCCAGCAGCTCCTACTTGAATACGCAGTATTTT.

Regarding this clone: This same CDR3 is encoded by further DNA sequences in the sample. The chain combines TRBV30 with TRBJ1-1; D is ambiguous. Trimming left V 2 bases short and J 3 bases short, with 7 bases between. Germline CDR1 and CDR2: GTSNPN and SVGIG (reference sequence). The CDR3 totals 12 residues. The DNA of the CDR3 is TGTGCCTGGAGTAAGGGTTACACTGAAGCTTTCTTT. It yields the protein CAWSKGYTEAFF.

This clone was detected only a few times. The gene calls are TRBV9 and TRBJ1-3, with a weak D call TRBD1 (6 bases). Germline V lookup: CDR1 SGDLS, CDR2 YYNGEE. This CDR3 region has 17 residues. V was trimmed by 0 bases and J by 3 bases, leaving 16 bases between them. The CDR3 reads CASSVAPTGQSGNTIYF. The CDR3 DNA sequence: TGTGCCAGCAGCGTAGCCCCGACAGGCCAAAGTGGAAACACCATATATTTT.

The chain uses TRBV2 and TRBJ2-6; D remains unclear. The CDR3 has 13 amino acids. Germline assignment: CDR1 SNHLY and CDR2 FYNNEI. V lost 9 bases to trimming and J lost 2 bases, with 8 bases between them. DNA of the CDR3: TGTGCCAGGACCCAAACTGGGGCCAACGTCCTGACTTTC. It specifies CARTQTGANVLTF. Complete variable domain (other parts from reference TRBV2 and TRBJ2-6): EPEVTQTPSHQVTQMGQEVILRCVPISNHLYFYWYRQILGQKVEFLVSFYNNEISEKSEIFDDQFSVERPDGSNFTLKIRSTKLEDSAMYFCARTQTGANVLTFGAGSRLTVL.